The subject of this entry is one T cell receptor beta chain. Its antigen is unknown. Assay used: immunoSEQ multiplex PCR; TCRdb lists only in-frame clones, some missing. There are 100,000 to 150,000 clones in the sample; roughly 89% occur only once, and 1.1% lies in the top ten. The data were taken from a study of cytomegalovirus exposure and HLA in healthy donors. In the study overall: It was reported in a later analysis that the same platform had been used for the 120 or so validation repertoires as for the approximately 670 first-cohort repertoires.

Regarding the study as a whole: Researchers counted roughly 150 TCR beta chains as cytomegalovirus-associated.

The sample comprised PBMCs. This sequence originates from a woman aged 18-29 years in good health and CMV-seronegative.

The CDR3 bases are TGTGCCAGTTCAAACCTAGCGGGAGCGCACAATGAGCAGTTCTTC. Encoded protein: CASSNLAGAHNEQFF. This chain joins TRBV9 and TRBJ2-1; 10 positions match TRBD2. V shed 8 bases and J 5 bases; nucleotides not matched to a gene: 10. The CDR3 consists of 15 residues. Germline lookup yields CDR1 SGDLS and CDR2 YYNGEE.